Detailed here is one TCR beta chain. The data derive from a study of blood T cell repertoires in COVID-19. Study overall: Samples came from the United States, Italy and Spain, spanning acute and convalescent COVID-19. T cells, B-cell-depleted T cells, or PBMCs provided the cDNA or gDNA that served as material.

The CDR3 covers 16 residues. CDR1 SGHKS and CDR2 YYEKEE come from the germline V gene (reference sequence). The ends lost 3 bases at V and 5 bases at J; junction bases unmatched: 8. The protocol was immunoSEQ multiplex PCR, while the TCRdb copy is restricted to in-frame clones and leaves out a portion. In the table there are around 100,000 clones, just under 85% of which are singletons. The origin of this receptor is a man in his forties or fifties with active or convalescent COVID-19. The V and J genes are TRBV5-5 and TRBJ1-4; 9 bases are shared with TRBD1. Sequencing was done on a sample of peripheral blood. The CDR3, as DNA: TGTGCCAGCAGCTCCAATCCGGGACAGGGAAATGAAAAACTGTTTTTT. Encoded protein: CASSSNPGQGNEKLFF.